One and the same sample provided the 7 T cell receptor beta chains below, sequenced in a study of blood T cell repertoires in COVID-19. Clones were read by immunoSEQ multiplex PCR, and TCRdb kept only the in-frame ones, dropping some. The sample has over 150,000 clones; about 90% are singletons. Sequencing was done on a sample of peripheral blood. The receptor set was obtained from a man in his fifties or sixties with acute or convalescent COVID-19.

This sequence joins TRBV27 and TRBJ2-7; 8 bases align to TRBD2. The CDR3 loop spans 14 amino acids. Germline values: CDR1 MNHEY, CDR2 SMNVEV (reference sequence). With 4 bases clipped from V and 0 bases from J, the junction kept 2 bases outside the gene matches. The CDR3 loop reads CASSSGGNSYEQYF. For the CDR3, the DNA is TGTGCCAGCAGTTCGGGAGGGAACTCCTACGAGCAGTACTTC.

The chain carries TRBV4-1 and TRBJ2-1; TRBD2 is a possible D gene (5 bases). In germline, CDR1 is MGHRA, CDR2 YSYEKL. Trimming took 1 base from V and 0 from J, leaving 16 bases between them. This CDR3 comprises 18 residues. The CDR3 here is CASSQGWRRAPSYNEQFF. The CDR3 bases are TGCGCCAGCAGCCAAGGATGGAGGCGGGCCCCCTCCTACAATGAGCAGTTCTTC.

This chain links TRBV2 with TRBJ2-7; D not resolved. Germline assignment: CDR1 SNHLY and CDR2 FYNNEI. Trimming cost V 6 bases and J 0 bases, with 18 bases left between them. This CDR3 contains 16 residues. The CDR3 sequence: CASSLLLTTLSYEQYF. In DNA form, the CDR3 reads TGTGCCAGCAGCTTACTCTTAACCACCCTCTCCTACGAGCAGTACTTC.

This clone was seen once. The gene calls are TRBV4-3 and TRBJ2-1; possible D gene TRBD1, 8 bases. Trimming stripped 1 base from V and 0 bases from J, with 22 bases between. The CDR3 is 20 amino acids. Germline loops: CDR1 LGHNA, CDR2 YSLEER. CDR3: CASSQVGGETGVSSYNEQFF. In DNA form, the CDR3 reads TGCGCCAGCAGCCAAGTAGGGGGGGAGACAGGGGTGAGCTCCTACAATGAGCAGTTCTTC.

The rearrangement links TRBV29-1 to TRBJ1-3, with TRBD1 as a possible D gene (6 bases). From germline, CDR1 is SQVTM and CDR2 ANQGSEA. V shed 6 bases and J shed 4 bases, with 19 bases lying between them. The CDR3 is made up of 15 amino acids. The CDR3 DNA is TGCAGCGTGGGGTCTCAGGGGTTGACAGGAAACACCATATATTTT. Translated: CSVGSQGLTGNTIYF. Full variable domain (outside the CDR3, taken from reference TRBV29-1 and TRBJ1-3): SAVISQKPSRDICQRGTSLTIQCQVDSQVTMMFWYRQQPGQSLTLIATANQGSEATYESGFVIDKFPISRPNLTFSTLTVSNMSPEDSSIYLCSVGSQGLTGNTIYFGEGSWLTVV.

The chain links TRBV5-1 to TRBJ2-3; D call uncertain. Germline V gene lookup returns CDR1 SGHRS and CDR2 YFSETQ. The CDR3 contains 14 residues. Trimming took off 0 bases at V and 0 bases at J, with 5 bases between the two ends. Here the CDR3 reads CASSLDTSTDTQYF. CDR3 nucleotide sequence: TGCGCCAGCAGCTTGGACACGAGCACAGATACGCAGTATTTT.

This clone was counted between two and nine times. J is TRBJ2-2 and V is TRBV10-2, with 7 bases lining up with TRBD1. CDR1 and CDR2 from the germline V gene are WSHSY and SAAADI. Trimming took 6 bases from V and 6 from J; bases not matched to a gene: 4. The CDR3 has 13 amino acids. The CDR3 bases are TGCGCCAGCAGGGAACAGGGGCCCGGGGAGCTGTTTTTT. Amino acid sequence: CASREQGPGELFF.